The 21 T cell receptor beta chains listed next were all sequenced from one sample in a study of T cell changes during pregnancy in multiple sclerosis. Only in-frame clones appear in the TCRdb table, and some are missing; sequencing was by immunoSEQ multiplex PCR. Counted here are tens of thousands of clones, about 84% occurring once; the ten biggest clones make up approximately 8%. Sequencing used CD8+ T cells from peripheral blood mononuclear cells, obtained after pregnancy. The receptors originated from a female donor with multiple sclerosis, enrolled in a pregnancy study.

The chain is built from TRBV30 and TRBJ2-3; D is unclear. Trimming removed 4 bases from V and 6 bases from J, with 11 bases in between. The CDR3 covers 12 residues. Germline V lookup: CDR1 GTSNPN, CDR2 SVGIG (reference sequence). The CDR3: CAWIPPGDTQYF. The CDR3 DNA reads as TGTGCCTGGATTCCGCCCGGGGATACGCAGTATTTT.

This chain links TRBV7-2 with TRBJ2-1; D perhaps matches TRBD1 (5 bases). The germline V and J ends were trimmed by 5 bases and 3 bases, with 17 bases remaining between them. The CDR3 sequence is 16 residues long. Germline CDR1 SGHTA, CDR2 FQGNSA. CDR3: CASSPLVRGLYNEQFF. Here the CDR3 DNA reads TGTGCCAGCAGCCCGCTCGTTAGGGGTCTCTACAATGAGCAGTTCTTC.

This clone turned up a few times. V gene TRBV5-4 combines with J gene TRBJ1-2; 7 bases are a match to TRBD1. There are 13 residues in the CDR3. The germline V gene encodes CDR1 SGHNT and CDR2 YYREEE (reference sequence). The trim removed 4 bases at V and 6 bases at J, leaving 6 bases unmatched. The CDR3 DNA reads as TGTGCCAGCAGCGGTACAGGGGTTAATGGCTACACCTTC. It specifies CASSGTGVNGYTF.

The rearrangement uses TRBV7-6 and TRBJ2-7, with a tentative D call TRBD2 (5 bases). V was pared by 1 base and J by 3 bases, with 10 bases between. Germline CDR1 SGHVS, CDR2 FNYEAQ. The CDR3 totals 14 residues. CDR3 in amino acids: CASSLGAGSYEQYF. CDR3 coding DNA: TGTGCCAGCAGCTTAGGGGCTGGGAGCTACGAGCAGTACTTC.

The chain uses TRBV28 and TRBJ2-1; D is unresolved. Germline V gene data show CDR1 as MDHEN and CDR2 as SYDVKM. The CDR3 is 8 residues long. With 3 bases removed from V and 16 bases from J, the gap between germline ends came to 4 bases. DNA of the CDR3: TGTGCCAGCAGTTTTCTCTTCTTC. Protein: CASSFLFF.

This clone occurred once. The chain recombines TRBV4-1 with TRBJ1-2, with 12 bases identical to TRBD1. Germline V gene lookup returns CDR1 MGHRA and CDR2 YSYEKL. The CDR3 loop spans 17 amino acids. The trim removed 4 bases at V and 5 bases at J, leaving 11 bases unmatched. The CDR3 sequence: CASSPRRGQGAGYGYTF. The CDR3 nucleotides read TGCGCCAGCAGCCCGAGACGGGGACAGGGGGCTGGATATGGCTACACCTTC.

The chain employs TRBV7-9 and TRBJ2-5; TRBD2 is a possible D gene (7 bases). Germline CDR1 and CDR2: SEHNR and FQNEAQ (reference sequence). V lost 4 bases to trimming and J lost 4 bases, with 16 bases between them. The CDR3 consists of 15 residues. CDR3 protein: CASSSAGALRETQYF. DNA for the CDR3: TGTGCCAGCAGCTCTGCGGGGGCGCTAAGAGAGACCCAGTACTTC.

The sample holds many counts of this clone. This chain uses TRBV6-4 with TRBJ2-1; 7 bases match TRBD2. J lost 9 bases, V lost 0 bases, and 5 bases had no gene match. Per the germline V gene, CDR1 is MRHNA and CDR2 is SNTAGT. The CDR3 has 14 residues. The chain's CDR3 is CASSDSTSPGEQFF. DNA of the CDR3: TGTGCCAGCAGTGACTCGACTAGCCCCGGTGAGCAGTTCTTC.

The chain carries TRBV6-4 and TRBJ2-2; TRBD2 matches at 14 bases. With 0 bases clipped from V and 7 bases from J, the junction kept 4 bases outside the gene matches. Germline V CDR1 and CDR2: MRHNA, SNTAGT. The CDR3 extends over 17 amino acids. The CDR3 spells CASSDSTSGGVGGELFF. The CDR3 DNA is TGTGCCAGCAGTGACTCGACTAGCGGGGGGGTCGGCGGGGAGCTGTTTTTT.

The rearrangement joins TRBV27 to TRBJ2-5, with 9 nucleotides matching TRBD2. Germline V lookup: CDR1 MNHEY, CDR2 SMNVEV (reference sequence). With V trimmed by 2 bases and J by 4 bases, 8 bases remained unmatched. The CDR3 is 16 amino acids. CDR3 protein: CASSLSGGWVGETQYF. The CDR3 coding sequence is TGTGCCAGCAGTTTAAGCGGGGGGTGGGTTGGAGAGACCCAGTACTTC.

The chain joins TRBV5-6 to TRBJ2-1, with 8 bases identical to TRBD2. The CDR3 sequence is 13 residues long. Per the germline V gene, CDR1 is SGHDT and CDR2 is YYEEEE. Trimming at V came to 5 bases and at J to 3 bases, leaving 1 base not matched to a gene. CDR3 DNA: TGTGCCAGCAGACGGGGGGGCTACAATGAGCAGTTCTTC. Translation: CASRRGGYNEQFF.

This clone came up a few times. The chain employs TRBV6-1 and TRBJ1-6; TRBD1 matches at 9 bases. The junction had 7 bases not matched to a gene; V was cut back by 3 bases and J by 10 bases. The CDR3 has 15 amino acids. The germline CDR1 and CDR2 sequences are MNHNS and SASEGT. This CDR3 reads CASSDTGTGWSPLHF. DNA for the CDR3: TGTGCCAGCAGTGACACCGGGACAGGGTGGTCACCCCTCCACTTT.

The V call is TRBV2, the J call TRBJ1-2; TRBD1 agrees at 7 bases. Germline trimming cut 5 bases from V and 1 base from J; bases unmatched to any gene: 19. Looked up from germline, CDR1 is SNHLY and CDR2 is FYNNEI. CDR3 length equals 19 residues. As DNA, the CDR3 is TGTGCCAGCAGTCCACTCCCCGGGACAGCCGCCCTCTTTAACTATGGCTACACCTTC. It is translated as CASSPLPGTAALFNYGYTF.

The V and J genes are TRBV10-3 and TRBJ1-2; possibly TRBD1 for D (5 bases). The germline V gene encodes CDR1 ENHRY and CDR2 SYGVKD. The CDR3 extends over 13 amino acids. V dropped 7 bases and J dropped 5 bases, with 14 bases sitting between them. CDR3 in amino acids: CAITPGSGYGYTF. The CDR3 DNA reads as TGTGCCATCACTCCAGGGAGCGGGTATGGCTACACCTTC.

The CDR3 region has the DNA TGTGCCAGCAGTTCCCCGGGACAGGGCAATCAGCCCCAGCATTTT. This encodes CASSSPGQGNQPQHF. The V gene is TRBV7-4, the J gene TRBJ1-5; 8 bases agree with TRBD1. This CDR3 is 15 amino acids long. The germline CDR1 and CDR2 sequences are SGHVT and SQSDAQ. After removal of 6 bases from V and 2 bases from J, the junction contained 6 bases not matched to a gene.

The chain has TRBV5-5 and TRBJ1-3; TRBD1 might be the D (5 bases). CDR3 size: 14 residues. Trimming pared 3 bases from V and 2 bases from J, leaving 9 bases between. The germline V gene encodes CDR1 SGHKS and CDR2 YYEKEE (reference sequence). CDR3 in amino acids: CASSSGRPGNTIYF. The CDR3 bases are TGTGCCAGCAGCTCAGGGAGGCCTGGAAACACCATATATTTT.

The rearrangement joins TRBV13 to TRBJ1-3, with D possibly matching TRBD1 (6 bases). V was trimmed by 1 base and J by 3 bases, leaving 7 bases between them. Germline V lookup: CDR1 PRHDT, CDR2 FYEKMQ (reference sequence). This CDR3 is built from 14 residues. The CDR3 nucleotides are TGTGCCAGCAGCTTAGACAGGGATGGAAACACCATATATTTT. This translates into CASSLDRDGNTIYF. Variable domain in full (rest from reference TRBV13 and TRBJ1-3): AAGVIQSPRHLIKEKRETATLKCYPIPRHDTVYWYQQGPGQDPQFLISFYEKMQSDKGSIPDRFSAQQFSDYHSELNMSSLELGDSALYFCASSLDRDGNTIYFGEGSWLTVV.

The chain carries TRBV28 and TRBJ1-6; D is undetermined. V shed 6 bases and J shed 8 bases, with 11 bases lying between them. Germline lookup yields CDR1 MDHEN and CDR2 SYDVKM. The CDR3 contains 13 residues. CDR3 amino acids: CASRPPQHSPLHF. The CDR3 DNA follows: TGTGCCAGCAGGCCCCCACAGCATTCACCCCTCCACTTT.

The chain couples TRBV15 to TRBJ2-7, with 7 bases lining up with TRBD2. The germline V gene has CDR1 LNHNV and CDR2 YYDKDF (reference sequence). The CDR3 is made up of 14 amino acids. J was trimmed by 5 bases and V by 9 bases; bases with no gene match: 13. The CDR3 DNA reads TGTGCCACAGAGGAAGCGGGGCGGGGAAACGAGCAGTACTTC. This codes for CATEEAGRGNEQYF.

This chain uses TRBV15 with TRBJ1-2; D unresolved. The germline V and J ends were trimmed by 5 bases and 0 bases, with 13 bases remaining between them. The CDR3 totals 15 residues. Per germline, CDR1 LNHNV and CDR2 YYDKDF (reference sequence). As DNA, the CDR3 is TGTGCCACCAGCGCCCCCCCGGCGGCTAACTATGGCTACACCTTC. Translation gives CATSAPPAANYGYTF.

The chain carries TRBV6-1 and TRBJ1-2; the D gene is possibly TRBD1 (5 bases). Germline-derived CDR1 and CDR2 are MNHNS and SASEGT. The CDR3 covers 16 residues. Trimming pared 4 bases from V and 2 bases from J, leaving 17 bases between. CDR3 loop: CASSARVSAPNYGYTF. For the CDR3, the DNA is TGTGCCAGCAGTGCCAGGGTCTCGGCCCCGAACTATGGCTACACCTTC.